This is a list of T cell receptor beta chains from one sample in a study of OX40 agonist ivuxolimab in advanced cancers. The repertoire was sequenced with immunoSEQ multiplex PCR; TCRdb's copy has only in-frame clones and lacks some. The table includes some 72,000 clones, 85% to 95% detected once. Material: CD4+ or CD8+ T cells sorted from blood, obtained in a trial of the OX40 agonist ivuxolimab. All receptors come from an adult with an advanced solid tumor such as melanoma, head and neck, liver or kidney cancer. CDR3s include the opening cysteine and the closing phenylalanine or tryptophan. A D gene is named only where the DNA matches it firmly. Not all rows give a size; the values are once, few, many and, for expanded clones, a class.

V	D	J	size	DNA	CDR3
TRBV19	TRBD2	TRBJ2-1	.	TGTGCCAGTAGCCCCTCATCCGGGAGGCGTTACAATGAGCAGTTCTTC	CASSPSSGRRYNEQFF
TRBV5-1	.	TRBJ2-7	.	TGCGCCAGCAGCTGGGACGTTAGCTCCTACGAGCAGTACTTC	CASSWDVSSYEQYF
TRBV28	TRBD1	TRBJ1-1	.	TGTGCCAGCAGTTCCCGACAGGGGGGGAGAGCTTTCTTT	CASSSRQGGRAFF
TRBV9	TRBD1	TRBJ2-7	.	TGTGCCAGCAGCGTAGATAACAGGGGGTACGAGCAGTACTTC	CASSVDNRGYEQYF
TRBV28	.	TRBJ2-6	.	TGTGCCAGCAGTTTATCAGGGTCTGGGGCCAACGTCCTGACTTTC	CASSLSGSGANVLTF
TRBV11-2	TRBD1	TRBJ2-5	.	TGTGCCAGCAGCCCAGGGACAGGGGGCGCGGAGACCCAGTACTTC	CASSPGTGGAETQYF
TRBV6-6	.	TRBJ1-5	.	TGTGCCAGCAGTTACATGAATCAGCCCCAGCATTTT	CASSYMNQPQHF
TRBV7-8	.	TRBJ1-2	few	TGTGCCAGCAGCTTAGGACAGACCTATGGCTACACCTTC	CASSLGQTYGYTF
TRBV2	.	TRBJ2-2	.	TGTGCCAGCAGTGAAACGGAGGCCGGGGAGCTGTTTTTT	CASSETEAGELFF
TRBV13	.	TRBJ2-3	.	TGTGCCAGCAGCTTAAGGTTGGCAGGAAGCACAGATACGCAGTATTTT	CASSLRLAGSTDTQYF
TRBV7-2	TRBD2	TRBJ2-3	.	TGTGCCAGCAGCCGTCGACTAGCGGTGCCCACAGATACGCAGTATTTT	CASSRRLAVPTDTQYF
TRBV10-1	.	TRBJ1-3	.	TGCGCCAGCAGTGGCCCGGGACAAATCTCTGGAAACACCATATATTTT	CASSGPGQISGNTIYF
TRBV7-2	.	TRBJ2-4	.	TGTGCCAGCAGCTCTGGACAGAGTAAGAAAAACATTCAGTACTTC	CASSSGQSKKNIQYF
TRBV5-1	TRBD1	TRBJ2-7	.	TGCGCCAGCAGCTCTACAGGGGTTGGCGACGAGCAGTACTTC	CASSSTGVGDEQYF
TRBV2	.	TRBJ2-4	.	TGTGCCAGCAGTGACAGATTAAACATTCAGTACTTC	CASSDRLNIQYF
TRBV2	.	TRBJ2-4	.	TGTGCCAGCATCCTCATTGAAGGTGCCAAAAACATTCAGTACTTC	CASILIEGAKNIQYF
TRBV30	.	TRBJ1-4	.	TGTGCCTGGCTCCGCCGGGAAAAACTGTTTTTT	CAWLRREKLFF
TRBV29-1	TRBD1	TRBJ1-2	once	TGCAGCGCAGGACAGGGGGACTATGGCTACACCTTC	CSAGQGDYGYTF
TRBV5-4	.	TRBJ1-2	.	TGTGCCAGCAGCACCACCCGGGACGCCAACTATGGCTACACCTTC	CASSTTRDANYGYTF
TRBV10-3	.	TRBJ1-2	.	TGTGCCATCAGTGAGTCGCCGACTCCGGACTCCAGCTATGGCTACACCTTC	CAISESPTPDSSYGYTF
TRBV19	TRBD1	TRBJ1-4	.	TGTGCCAGTAGTATGAGGGACAGGGGTTACAGTGAAAAACTGTTTTTT	CASSMRDRGYSEKLFF
TRBV7-2	.	TRBJ2-3	once	TGTGCCAGCAGCGGTCAGGGCAGTTCAGATACGCAGTATTTT	CASSGQGSSDTQYF
TRBV19	.	TRBJ1-1	.	TGTGCCAGTAGCCCTTGGGGGAACACTGAAGCTTTCTTT	CASSPWGNTEAFF
TRBV10-3	TRBD1	TRBJ1-5	.	TGTGCCATCACAGACAGGGGTAATCAGCCCCAGCATTTT	CAITDRGNQPQHF
TRBV2	TRBD1	TRBJ2-2	.	TGTGCCAGCAGCGAGGACAGGGGGCCCGGGGAGCTGTTTTTT	CASSEDRGPGELFF
TRBV5-4	.	TRBJ1-4	.	TGTGCCAGCAGCCCTGCGGGCACCGCCACTAATGAAAAACTGTTTTTT	CASSPAGTATNEKLFF
TRBV11-3	TRBD2	TRBJ2-7	.	TGTGCCAGCAGCCCAACGACTAGCGGCTACGAGCAGTACTTC	CASSPTTSGYEQYF
TRBV28	.	TRBJ2-7	.	TGTGCCAGCAGTTCCTCCGGGACCTTTGAAGCCTACGAGCAGTACTTC	CASSSSGTFEAYEQYF
TRBV6-6	TRBD2	TRBJ2-3	.	TGTGCCAGCAACCCTCGGCGGGAGACAGATACGCAGTATTTT	CASNPRRETDTQYF
TRBV5-4	.	TRBJ2-5	.	TGTGCCAGCAGCTCCCGGTTAGGGGATGGAGAGACCCAGTACTTC	CASSSRLGDGETQYF
TRBV28	.	TRBJ1-4	.	TGTGCCAGCAGTTTACTGGGACTTCGATGGGATGAAAAACTGTTTTTT	CASSLLGLRWDEKLFF
TRBV29-1	TRBD1	TRBJ2-2	.	TGCAGCGTTGGTTGGACAGGGAAACACACCGGGGAGCTGTTTTTT	CSVGWTGKHTGELFF
TRBV4-2	TRBD1	TRBJ1-5	.	TGTGCCAGCAGCCAGGGCACCGGGACAGCGAATAGCAATCAGCCCCAGCATTTT	CASSQGTGTANSNQPQHF
TRBV11-3	TRBD2	TRBJ2-7	.	TGTGCCAGCAGCTTACCTAGCGGGACCCTATACGAGCAGTACTTC	CASSLPSGTLYEQYF
TRBV5-1	TRBD1	TRBJ1-5	once	TGCGCCAGCAGCTTGGCCGGCAGGGGGGATCAGCCCCAGCATTTT	CASSLAGRGDQPQHF
TRBV19	.	TRBJ1-2	.	TGTGCCTCGGGAGGGCCCTATGGCTACACCTTC	CASGGPYGYTF
TRBV29-1	TRBD2	TRBJ2-1	.	TGCAGCGTCGCGGAACTAGCGACATACAATGAGCAGTTCTTC	CSVAELATYNEQFF
TRBV30	.	TRBJ1-2	.	TGTGCCTGGAACGACGGGGGACTTAACTATGGCTACACCTTC	CAWNDGGLNYGYTF
TRBV19	.	TRBJ2-5	.	TGTGCCAGTAGTATAAGGGGGGGTCCAGAGACCCAGTACTTC	CASSIRGGPETQYF